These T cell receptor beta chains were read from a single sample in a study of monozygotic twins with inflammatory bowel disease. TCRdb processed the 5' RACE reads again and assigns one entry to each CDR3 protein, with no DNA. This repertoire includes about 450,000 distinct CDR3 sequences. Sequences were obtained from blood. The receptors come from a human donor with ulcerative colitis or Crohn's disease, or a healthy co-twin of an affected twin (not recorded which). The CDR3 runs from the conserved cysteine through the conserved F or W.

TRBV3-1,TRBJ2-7,CASSPGSGWNEQYF
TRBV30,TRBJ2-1,CAANRGPGASVAQFF
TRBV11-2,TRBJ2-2,CASSTRTSGRIGELFF
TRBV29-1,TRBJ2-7,CSVLHRHEQYF
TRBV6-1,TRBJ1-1,CASSPMEGGTGEAFF
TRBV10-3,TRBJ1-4,CAISDGEKLFF
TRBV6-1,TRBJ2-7,CASSREGGGSGSYEQYF
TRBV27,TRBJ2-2,CASSDRGGELFF
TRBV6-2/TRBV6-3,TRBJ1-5,CASSYGGAGQPQHF
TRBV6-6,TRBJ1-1,CAGRQANTEAFF
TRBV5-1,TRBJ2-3,CASSLHTGPDTQYF
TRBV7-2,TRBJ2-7,CASSVTGYGAYEQYF
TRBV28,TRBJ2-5,CASSRRDTQRTQYF
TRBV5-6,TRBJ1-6,CASSPTTRDSPLHF
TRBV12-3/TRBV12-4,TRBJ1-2,CASSFSGTEFGANYGYTF
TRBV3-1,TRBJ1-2,CASSQVRIGGYTF
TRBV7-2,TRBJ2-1,CASSLGRAGGIDEQFF
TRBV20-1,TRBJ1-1,CSARQRDRYTEAFF
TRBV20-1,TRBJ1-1,CSASYGTAATEAFF
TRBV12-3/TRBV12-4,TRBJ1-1,CASSVTGEGTEAFF
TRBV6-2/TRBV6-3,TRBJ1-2,CASSYSTASYGYTF
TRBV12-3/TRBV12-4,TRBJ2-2,CASIAGLRGELFF
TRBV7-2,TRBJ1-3,CASSLGVGNTIYF
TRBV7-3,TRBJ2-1,CASSYLDGEQFF
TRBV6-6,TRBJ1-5,CAVQGPNQPQHF
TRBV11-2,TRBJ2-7,CASTPAREQYF
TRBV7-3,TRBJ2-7,CASSTGHANEQYF
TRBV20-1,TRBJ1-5,CSARGLGDQPQHF
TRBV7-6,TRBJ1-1,CASSPRTGGITEAFF
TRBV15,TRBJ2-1,CATSSDRATYNEQFF
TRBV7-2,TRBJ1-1,CASSPTQGSTEAFF
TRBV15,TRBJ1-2,CATSGTAVYGYTF
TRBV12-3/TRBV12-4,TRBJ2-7,CASSFPGSYEQYF